Here is one TCR beta chain with its context. Some clones are missing from TCRdb's copy, which holds only in-frame ones; the method was immunoSEQ multiplex PCR. The repertoire holds roughly 140,000 clones, with 85% to 90% as singletons. The sample belongs to a study of cytomegalovirus exposure and HLA in healthy donors. The junction had 7 bases not matched to a gene; V was cut back by 6 bases and J by 4 bases. This CDR3 is 15 amino acids long. Germline V lookup: CDR1 MNHNY, CDR2 SVGAGI (reference sequence). The sequenced sample was PBMCs. This clonotype was sampled from a woman aged 18-29 years in good health and CMV-seropositive. The chain combines TRBV6-6 with TRBJ2-3; TRBD2 matches at 10 bases. CDR3 sequence: CASRPSGREPDTQYF. DNA for the CDR3: TGTGCCAGCAGACCCAGCGGGAGGGAACCAGATACGCAGTATTTT.